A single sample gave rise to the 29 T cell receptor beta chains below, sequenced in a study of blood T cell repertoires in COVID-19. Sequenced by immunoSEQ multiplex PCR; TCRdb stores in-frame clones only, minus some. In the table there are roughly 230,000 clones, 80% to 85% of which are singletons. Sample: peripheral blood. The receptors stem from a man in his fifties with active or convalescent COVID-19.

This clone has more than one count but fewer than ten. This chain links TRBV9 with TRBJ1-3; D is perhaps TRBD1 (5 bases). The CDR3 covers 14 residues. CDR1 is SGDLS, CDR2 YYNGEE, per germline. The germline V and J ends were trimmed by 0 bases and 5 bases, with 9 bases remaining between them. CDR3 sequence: CASSVDGGRNTIYF. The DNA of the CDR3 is TGTGCCAGCAGCGTAGACGGGGGTCGAAACACCATATATTTT.

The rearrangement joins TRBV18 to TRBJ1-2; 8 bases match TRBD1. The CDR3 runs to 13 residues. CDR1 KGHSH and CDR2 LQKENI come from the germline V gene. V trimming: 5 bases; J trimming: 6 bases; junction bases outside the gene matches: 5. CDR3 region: CASSVDRDNGYTF. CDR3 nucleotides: TGTGCCAGCTCAGTGGACAGGGACAATGGCTACACCTTC.

CDR3 coding DNA: TGTGCCAGCAGCGCCCGTCCCTCGGGCGGGGGGCTACGGGATGAGCAGTTCTTC. Translated, it gives CASSARPSGGGLRDEQFF. This chain uses TRBV9 with TRBJ2-1, with TRBD2 identical over 8 bases. The ends lost 3 bases at V and 8 bases at J; junction bases unmatched: 19. Germline values: CDR1 SGDLS, CDR2 YYNGEE. The CDR3 spans 18 residues. Full variable domain (missing parts from reference TRBV9 and TRBJ2-1): DSGVTQTPKHLITATGQRVTLRCSPRSGDLSVYWYQQSLDQGLQFLIQYYNGEERAKGNILERFSAQQFPDLHSELNLSSLELGDSALYFCASSARPSGGGLRDEQFFGPGTRLTVL.

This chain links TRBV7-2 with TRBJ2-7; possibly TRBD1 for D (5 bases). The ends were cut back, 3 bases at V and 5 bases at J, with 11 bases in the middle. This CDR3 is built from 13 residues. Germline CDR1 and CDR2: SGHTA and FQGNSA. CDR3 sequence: CASSFREGDEQYF. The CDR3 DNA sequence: TGTGCCAGCAGCTTCAGGGAAGGGGACGAGCAGTACTTC.

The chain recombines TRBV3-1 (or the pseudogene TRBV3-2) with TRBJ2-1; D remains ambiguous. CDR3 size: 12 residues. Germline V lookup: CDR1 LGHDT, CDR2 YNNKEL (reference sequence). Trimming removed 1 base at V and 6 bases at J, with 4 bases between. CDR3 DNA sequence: TGTGCCAGCAGCCAAGTCGGCAATGAGCAGTTCTTC. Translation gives CASSQVGNEQFF.

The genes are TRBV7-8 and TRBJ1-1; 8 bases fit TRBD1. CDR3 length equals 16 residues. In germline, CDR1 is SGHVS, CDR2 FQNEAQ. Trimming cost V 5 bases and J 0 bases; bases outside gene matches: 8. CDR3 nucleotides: TGTGCCAGCAGCCTTGGACAGGGCCTCATGAACACTGAAGCTTTCTTT. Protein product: CASSLGQGLMNTEAFF.

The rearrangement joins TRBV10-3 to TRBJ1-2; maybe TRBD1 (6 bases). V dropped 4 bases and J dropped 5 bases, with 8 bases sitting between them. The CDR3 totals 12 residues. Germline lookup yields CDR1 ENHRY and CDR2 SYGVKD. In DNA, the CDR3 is TGTGCCATCAGTGGGACAGCTTATGGCTACACCTTC. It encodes CAISGTAYGYTF.

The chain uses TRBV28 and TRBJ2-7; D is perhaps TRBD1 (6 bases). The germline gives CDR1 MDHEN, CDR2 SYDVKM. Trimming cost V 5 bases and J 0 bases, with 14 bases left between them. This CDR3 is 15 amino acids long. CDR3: CASSPGTPYSYEQYF. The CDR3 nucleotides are TGTGCCAGCAGTCCCGGGACACCATACTCCTACGAGCAGTACTTC.

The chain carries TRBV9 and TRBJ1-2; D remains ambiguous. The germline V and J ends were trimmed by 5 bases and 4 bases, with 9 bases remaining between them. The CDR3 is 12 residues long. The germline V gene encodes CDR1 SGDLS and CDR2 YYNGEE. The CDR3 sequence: CASSGRGYGYTF. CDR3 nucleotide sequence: TGTGCCAGCAGTGGACGGGGCTATGGCTACACCTTC.

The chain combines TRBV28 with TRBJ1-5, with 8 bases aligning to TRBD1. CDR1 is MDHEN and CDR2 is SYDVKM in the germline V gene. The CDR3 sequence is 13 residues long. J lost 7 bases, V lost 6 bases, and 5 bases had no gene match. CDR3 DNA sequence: TGTGCCAGCAGGACAGGGGCTCAGCAGCCCCAGCATTTT. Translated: CASRTGAQQPQHF.

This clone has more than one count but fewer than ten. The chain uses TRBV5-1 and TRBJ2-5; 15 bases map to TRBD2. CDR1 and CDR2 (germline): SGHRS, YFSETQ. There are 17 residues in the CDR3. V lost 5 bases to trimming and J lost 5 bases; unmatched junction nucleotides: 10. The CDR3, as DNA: TGCGCCAGCAGACGGGGACTAGCGGGGGGATCGAGGGAGACCCAGTACTTC. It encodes CASRRGLAGGSRETQYF.

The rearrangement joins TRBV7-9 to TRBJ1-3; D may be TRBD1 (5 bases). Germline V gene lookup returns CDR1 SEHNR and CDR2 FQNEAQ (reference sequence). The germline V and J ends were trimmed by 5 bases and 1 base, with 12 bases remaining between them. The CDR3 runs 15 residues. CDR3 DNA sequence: TGTGCCAGCAGCGCCCCGACAGTTTCTGGAAACACCATATATTTT. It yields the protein CASSAPTVSGNTIYF.

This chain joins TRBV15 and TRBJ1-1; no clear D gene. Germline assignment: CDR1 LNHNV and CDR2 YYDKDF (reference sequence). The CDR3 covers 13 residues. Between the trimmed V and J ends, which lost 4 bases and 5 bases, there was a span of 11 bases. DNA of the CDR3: TGTGCCACCAGCACCGGAAGGCGGACTGAAGCTTTCTTT. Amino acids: CATSTGRRTEAFF.

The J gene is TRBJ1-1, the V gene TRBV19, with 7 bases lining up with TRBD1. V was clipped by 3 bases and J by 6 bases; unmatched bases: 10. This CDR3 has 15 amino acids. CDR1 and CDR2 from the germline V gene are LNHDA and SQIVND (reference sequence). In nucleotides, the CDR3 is TGTGCCAGTAGTATCAATGGAGGGGGCAAGGCTGAAGCTTTCTTT. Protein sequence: CASSINGGGKAEAFF.

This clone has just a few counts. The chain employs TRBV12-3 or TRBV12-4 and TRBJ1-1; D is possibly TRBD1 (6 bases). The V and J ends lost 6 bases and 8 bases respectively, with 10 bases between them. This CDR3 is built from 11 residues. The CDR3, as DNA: TGTGCCAGCAGCCGACAGGACGAAGCTTTCTTT. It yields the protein CASSRQDEAFF.

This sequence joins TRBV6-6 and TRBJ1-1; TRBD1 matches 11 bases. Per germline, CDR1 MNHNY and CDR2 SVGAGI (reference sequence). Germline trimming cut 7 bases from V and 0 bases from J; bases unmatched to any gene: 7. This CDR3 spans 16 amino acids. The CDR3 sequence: CASMGTGGSVNTEAFF. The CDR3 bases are TGTGCCAGCATGGGGACAGGGGGTTCCGTGAACACTGAAGCTTTCTTT.

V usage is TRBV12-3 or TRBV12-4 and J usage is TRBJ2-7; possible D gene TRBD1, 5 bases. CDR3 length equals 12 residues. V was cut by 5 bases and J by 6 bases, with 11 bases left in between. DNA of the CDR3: TGTGCCAGCAGTCACCAGGGCCGCGAGCAGTACTTC. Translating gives CASSHQGREQYF.

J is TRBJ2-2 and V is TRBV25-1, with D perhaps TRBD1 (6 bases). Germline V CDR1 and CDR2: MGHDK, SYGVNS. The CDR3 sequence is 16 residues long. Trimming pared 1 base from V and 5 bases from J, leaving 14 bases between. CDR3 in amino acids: CASSELRGLRTGELFF. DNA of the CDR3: TGTGCCAGCAGTGAATTAAGGGGGTTGAGGACCGGGGAGCTGTTTTTT.

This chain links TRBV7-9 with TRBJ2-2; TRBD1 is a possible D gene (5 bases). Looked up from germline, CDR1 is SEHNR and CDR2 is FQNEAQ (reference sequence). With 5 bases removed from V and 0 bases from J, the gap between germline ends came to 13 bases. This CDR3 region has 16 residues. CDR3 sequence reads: CASSPKQGANTGELFF. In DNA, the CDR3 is TGTGCCAGCAGCCCGAAGCAGGGCGCGAACACCGGGGAGCTGTTTTTT.

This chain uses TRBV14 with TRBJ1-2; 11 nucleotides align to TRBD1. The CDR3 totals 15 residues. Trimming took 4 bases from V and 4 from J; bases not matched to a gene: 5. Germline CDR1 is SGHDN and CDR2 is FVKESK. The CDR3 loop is CASSLPGTGGYGYTF. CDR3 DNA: TGTGCCAGCAGCCTACCCGGGACAGGGGGCTATGGCTACACCTTC.

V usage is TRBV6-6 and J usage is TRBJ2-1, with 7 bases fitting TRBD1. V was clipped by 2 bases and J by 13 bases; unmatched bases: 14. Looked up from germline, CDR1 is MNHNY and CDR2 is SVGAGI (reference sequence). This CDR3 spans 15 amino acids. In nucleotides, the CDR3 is TGTGCCAGCAGTTACACCCAGACAGGGACCGGCCGTCAGTTCTTC. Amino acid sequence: CASSYTQTGTGRQFF.

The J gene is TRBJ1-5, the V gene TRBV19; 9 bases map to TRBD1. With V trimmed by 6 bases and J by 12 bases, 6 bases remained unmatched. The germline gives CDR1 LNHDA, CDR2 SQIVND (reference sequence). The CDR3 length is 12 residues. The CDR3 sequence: CASRRTGAYQHF. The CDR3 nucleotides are TGTGCCAGTAGACGGACAGGGGCCTACCAGCATTTT.

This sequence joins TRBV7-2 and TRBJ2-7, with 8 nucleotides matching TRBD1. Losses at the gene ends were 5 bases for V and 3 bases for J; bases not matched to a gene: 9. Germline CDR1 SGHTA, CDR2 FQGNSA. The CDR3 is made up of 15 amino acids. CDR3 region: CASSRDPGGHYEQYF. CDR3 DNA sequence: TGTGCCAGCAGCCGGGACCCAGGGGGCCACTACGAGCAGTACTTC. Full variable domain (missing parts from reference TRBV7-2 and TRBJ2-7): GAGVSQSPSNKVTEKGKDVELRCDPISGHTALYWYRQSLGQGLEFLIYFQGNSAPDKSGLPSDRFSAERTGGSVSTLTIQRTQQEDSAVYLCASSRDPGGHYEQYFGPGTRLTVT.

The CDR3 spells CASSEGHKANYGYTF. The CDR3 region has the DNA TGTGCCAGCAGCGAGGGACATAAAGCTAACTATGGCTACACCTTC. This sequence joins TRBV9 and TRBJ1-2; perhaps TRBD1 as D (6 bases). The CDR3 is 15 amino acids. The V gene lost 3 bases and the J gene lost 0 bases, with 12 bases spanning the gap. Germline-derived CDR1 and CDR2 are SGDLS and YYNGEE.

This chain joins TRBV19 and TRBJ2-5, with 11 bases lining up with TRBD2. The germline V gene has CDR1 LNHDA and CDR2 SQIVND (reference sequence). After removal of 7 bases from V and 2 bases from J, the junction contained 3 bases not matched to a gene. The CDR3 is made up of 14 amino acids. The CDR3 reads CASKIAGGQETQYF. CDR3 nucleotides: TGTGCCAGTAAGATAGCGGGGGGGCAAGAGACCCAGTACTTC.

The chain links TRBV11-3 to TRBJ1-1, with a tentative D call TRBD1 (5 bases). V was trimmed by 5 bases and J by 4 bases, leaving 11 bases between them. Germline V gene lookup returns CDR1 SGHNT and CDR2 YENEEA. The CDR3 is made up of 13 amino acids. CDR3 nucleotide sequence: TGTGCCAGCAGCATTCAGGGTCGCACTGAAGCTTTCTTT. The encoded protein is CASSIQGRTEAFF. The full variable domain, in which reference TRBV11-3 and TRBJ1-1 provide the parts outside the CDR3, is EAGVVQSPRYKIIEKKQPVAFWCNPISGHNTLYWYLQNLGQGPELLIRYENEEAVDDSQLPKDRFSAERLKGVDSTLKIQPAELGDSAVYLCASSIQGRTEAFFGQGTRLTVV.

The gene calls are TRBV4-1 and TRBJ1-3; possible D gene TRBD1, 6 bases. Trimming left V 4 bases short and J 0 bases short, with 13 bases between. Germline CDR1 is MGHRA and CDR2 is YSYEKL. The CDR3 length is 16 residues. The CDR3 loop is CASSRLGDTSGNTIYF. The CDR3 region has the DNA TGCGCCAGCAGCCGCCTTGGGGACACCTCTGGAAACACCATATATTTT.

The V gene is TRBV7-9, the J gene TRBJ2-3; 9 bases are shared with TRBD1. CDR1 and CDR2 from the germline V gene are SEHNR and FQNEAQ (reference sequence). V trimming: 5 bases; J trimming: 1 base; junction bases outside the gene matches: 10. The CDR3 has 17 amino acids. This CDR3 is CASSDDTGGFGTDTQYF. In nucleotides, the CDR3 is TGTGCCAGCAGCGACGATACAGGGGGCTTTGGCACAGATACGCAGTATTTT. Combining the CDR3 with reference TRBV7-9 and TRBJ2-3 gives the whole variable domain DTGVSQNPRHKITKRGQNVTFRCDPISEHNRLYWYRQTLGQGPEFLTYFQNEAQLEKSRLLSDRFSAERPKGSFSTLEIQRTEQGDSAMYLCASSDDTGGFGTDTQYFGPGTRLTVL.

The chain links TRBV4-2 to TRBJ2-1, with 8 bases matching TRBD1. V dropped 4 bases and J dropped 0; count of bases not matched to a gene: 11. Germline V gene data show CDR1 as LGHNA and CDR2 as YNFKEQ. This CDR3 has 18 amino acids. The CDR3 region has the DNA TGTGCCAGCAGCCCGGGTCAGGGGGCGGGGCTCTCCTACAATGAGCAGTTCTTC. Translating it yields CASSPGQGAGLSYNEQFF.